These T cell receptor beta chains were read from a single sample in a study of cytomegalovirus exposure and HLA in healthy donors. Assay used: immunoSEQ multiplex PCR; TCRdb lists only in-frame clones, some missing. The sample lists more than 20,000 clones, around 77% seen once, with approximately 8% in the top ten. Sequencing used PBMCs. These receptors all come from a man aged 55-75 years in good health and CMV-seronegative. CDR3s include the opening cysteine and the closing phenylalanine or tryptophan. Each record gives: D gene, clone size, J gene, V gene, CDR3 protein, CDR3 DNA. D genes are given only for firm matches. Clone size is not always given. Where it is, it says once, few, many or a class for expanded clones.

d_gene: -
abundance: -
j_gene: TRBJ2-1
v_gene: TRBV10-3
CDR3aa: CAIGKGGEQFF
CDR3nt: TGTGCCATTGGGAAGGGAGGTGAGCAGTTCTTC

d_gene: TRBD1
abundance: -
j_gene: TRBJ2-7
v_gene: TRBV29-1
CDR3aa: CSVEQGDSYEQYF
CDR3nt: TGCAGCGTTGAACAGGGGGACTCCTACGAGCAGTACTTC

d_gene: -
abundance: -
j_gene: TRBJ2-3
v_gene: TRBV13
CDR3aa: CASSLLFGMGRSTDTQYF
CDR3nt: TGTGCCAGCAGCTTATTATTCGGAATGGGCAGGAGCACAGATACGCAGTATTTT

d_gene: TRBD1
abundance: -
j_gene: TRBJ2-1
v_gene: TRBV5-1
CDR3aa: CASSLAPGQGYDEQFF
CDR3nt: TGCGCCAGCAGCTTGGCCCCAGGACAGGGGTATGATGAGCAGTTCTTC

d_gene: TRBD2
abundance: -
j_gene: TRBJ2-7
v_gene: TRBV6-5
CDR3aa: CASSLTSGLSEQYF
CDR3nt: TGTGCCAGCAGTCTGACTAGCGGCCTCAGCGAGCAGTACTTC

d_gene: -
abundance: -
j_gene: TRBJ2-4
v_gene: TRBV27
CDR3aa: CASSFGGELNIQYF
CDR3nt: TGTGCCAGCAGTTTTGGCGGGGAGTTGAACATTCAGTACTTC

d_gene: TRBD1
abundance: -
j_gene: TRBJ1-2
v_gene: TRBV4-3
CDR3aa: CASSQFTGGYGYTF
CDR3nt: TGCGCCAGCAGCCAATTTACAGGGGGCTATGGCTACACCTTC

d_gene: -
abundance: -
j_gene: TRBJ1-1
v_gene: TRBV9
CDR3aa: CASSVSTVNTEAFF
CDR3nt: TGTGCCAGCAGCGTATCGACAGTGAACACTGAAGCTTTCTTT

d_gene: -
abundance: -
j_gene: TRBJ2-1
v_gene: TRBV7-3
CDR3aa: CASSSPPREQFF
CDR3nt: TGTGCCAGCAGCTCGCCCCCCAGGGAGCAGTTCTTC

d_gene: TRBD1
abundance: -
j_gene: TRBJ1-2
v_gene: TRBV6-1
CDR3aa: CASSEAGGQRVFGGYTF
CDR3nt: TGTGCCAGCAGTGAAGCGGGGGGACAGAGGGTGTTTGGTGGCTACACCTTC

d_gene: -
abundance: -
j_gene: TRBJ2-6
v_gene: TRBV5-8
CDR3aa: CPSSLRGSGANVLTF
CDR3nt: TGTCCCAGCAGCTTGAGAGGCTCTGGGGCCAACGTCCTGACTTTC

d_gene: -
abundance: -
j_gene: TRBJ2-7
v_gene: TRBV14
CDR3aa: CASSQQSGPYEQYF
CDR3nt: TGTGCCAGCAGCCAGCAAAGCGGCCCCTACGAGCAGTACTTC

d_gene: -
abundance: -
j_gene: TRBJ1-2
v_gene: TRBV4-2
CDR3aa: CASSQGGTDSNYGYTF
CDR3nt: TGTGCCAGCAGCCAAGGCGGAACCGACAGCAACTATGGCTACACCTTC

d_gene: -
abundance: -
j_gene: TRBJ1-3
v_gene: TRBV27
CDR3aa: CASSLTVSGNTIYF
CDR3nt: TGTGCCAGCAGTTTAACAGTCTCTGGAAACACCATATATTTT

d_gene: -
abundance: -
j_gene: TRBJ1-2
v_gene: TRBV19
CDR3aa: CASSRSQLANYGYTF
CDR3nt: TGTGCCAGTAGCAGGTCCCAGTTAGCTAACTATGGCTACACCTTC

d_gene: -
abundance: few
j_gene: TRBJ1-1
v_gene: TRBV6-1
CDR3aa: CASSEIGGLNTEAFF
CDR3nt: TGTGCCAGCAGTGAAATCGGGGGTTTGAACACTGAAGCTTTCTTT